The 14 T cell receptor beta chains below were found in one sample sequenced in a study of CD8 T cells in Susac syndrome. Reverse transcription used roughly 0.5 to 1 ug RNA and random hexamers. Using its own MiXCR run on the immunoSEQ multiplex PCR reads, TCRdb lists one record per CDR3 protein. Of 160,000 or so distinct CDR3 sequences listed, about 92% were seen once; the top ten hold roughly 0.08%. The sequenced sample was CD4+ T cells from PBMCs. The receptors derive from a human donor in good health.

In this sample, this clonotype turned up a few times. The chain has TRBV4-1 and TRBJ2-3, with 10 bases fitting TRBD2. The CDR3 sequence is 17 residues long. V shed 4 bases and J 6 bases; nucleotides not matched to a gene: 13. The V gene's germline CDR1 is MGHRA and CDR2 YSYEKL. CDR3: CASSRQHTSGVGDTQYF. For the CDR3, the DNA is TGCGCCAGCAGCCGACAACACACTAGCGGGGTGGGGGATACGCAGTATTTT.

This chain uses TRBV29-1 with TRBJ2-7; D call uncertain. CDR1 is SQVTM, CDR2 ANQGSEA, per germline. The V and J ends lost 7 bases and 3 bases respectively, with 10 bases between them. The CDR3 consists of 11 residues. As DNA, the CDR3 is TGCAGCGCTATGAACCACTACGAGCAGTACTTC. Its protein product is CSAMNHYEQYF.

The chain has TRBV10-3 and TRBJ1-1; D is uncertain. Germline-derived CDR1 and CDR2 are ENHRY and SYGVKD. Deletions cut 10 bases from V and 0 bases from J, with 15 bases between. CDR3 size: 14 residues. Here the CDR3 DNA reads TGTGCCACCATGGACCGATTAATGAACACTGAAGCTTTCTTT. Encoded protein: CATMDRLMNTEAFF.

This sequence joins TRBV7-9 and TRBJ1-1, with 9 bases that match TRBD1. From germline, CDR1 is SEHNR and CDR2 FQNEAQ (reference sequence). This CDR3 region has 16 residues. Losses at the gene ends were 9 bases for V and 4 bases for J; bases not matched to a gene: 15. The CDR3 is CASAPRRDRVSTEAFF. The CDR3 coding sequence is TGTGCCAGTGCCCCGCGTAGGGACAGGGTTAGCACTGAAGCTTTCTTT. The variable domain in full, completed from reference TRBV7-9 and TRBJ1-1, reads DTGVSQNPRHKITKRGQNVTFRCDPISEHNRLYWYRQTLGQGPEFLTYFQNEAQLEKSRLLSDRFSAERPKGSFSTLEIQRTEQGDSAMYLCASAPRRDRVSTEAFFGQGTRLTVV.

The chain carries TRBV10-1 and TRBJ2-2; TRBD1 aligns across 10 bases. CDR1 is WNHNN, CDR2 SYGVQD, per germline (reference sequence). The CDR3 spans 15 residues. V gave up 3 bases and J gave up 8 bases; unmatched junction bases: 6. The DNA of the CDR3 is TGCGCCAGCAGTGACCCCGGGACAGGGGATGGGGAGCTGTTTTTT. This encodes CASSDPGTGDGELFF.

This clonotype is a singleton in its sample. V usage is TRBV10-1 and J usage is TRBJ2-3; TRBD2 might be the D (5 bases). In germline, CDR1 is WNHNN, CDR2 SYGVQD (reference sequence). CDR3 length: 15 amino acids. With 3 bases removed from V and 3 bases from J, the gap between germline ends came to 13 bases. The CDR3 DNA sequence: TGCGCCAGCAGTGAAGAAGGACGGGGTACAGATACGCAGTATTTT. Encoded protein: CASSEEGRGTDTQYF.

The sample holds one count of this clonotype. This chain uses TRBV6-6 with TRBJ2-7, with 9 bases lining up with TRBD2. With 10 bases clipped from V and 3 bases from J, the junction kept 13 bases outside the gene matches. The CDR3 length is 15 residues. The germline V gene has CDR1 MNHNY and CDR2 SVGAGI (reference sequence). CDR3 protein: CATQPPSGDLYEQYF. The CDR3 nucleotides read TGTGCCACCCAGCCCCCTAGCGGGGACCTCTACGAGCAGTACTTC.

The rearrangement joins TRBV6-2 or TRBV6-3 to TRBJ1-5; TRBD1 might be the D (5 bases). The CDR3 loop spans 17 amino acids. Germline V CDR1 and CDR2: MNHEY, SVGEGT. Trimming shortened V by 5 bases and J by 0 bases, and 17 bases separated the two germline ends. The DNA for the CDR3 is TGTGCCAGCAGTCCCCCCCGGGACGGCTATAGCAATCAGCCCCAGCATTTT. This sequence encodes CASSPPRDGYSNQPQHF.

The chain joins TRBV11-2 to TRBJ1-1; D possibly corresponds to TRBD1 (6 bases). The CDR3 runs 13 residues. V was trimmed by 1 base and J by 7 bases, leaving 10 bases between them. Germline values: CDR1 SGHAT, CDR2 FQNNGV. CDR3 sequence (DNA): TGTGCCAGCAGCTTAGTCCGCAGGGGTGAAGCTTTCTTT. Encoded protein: CASSLVRRGEAFF.

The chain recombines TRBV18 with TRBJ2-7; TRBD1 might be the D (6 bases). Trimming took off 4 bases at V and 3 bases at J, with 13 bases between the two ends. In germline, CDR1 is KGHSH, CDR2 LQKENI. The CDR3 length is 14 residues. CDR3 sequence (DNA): TGTGCCAGCTCACAGGACAGCGCTTTCTACGAGCAGTACTTC. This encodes CASSQDSAFYEQYF.

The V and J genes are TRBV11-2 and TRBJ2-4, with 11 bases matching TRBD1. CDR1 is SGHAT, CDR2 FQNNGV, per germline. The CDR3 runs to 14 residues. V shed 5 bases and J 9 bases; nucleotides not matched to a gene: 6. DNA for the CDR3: TGTGCCAGCAGCGAGGACAGGGGGCTCGGCATTCAGTACTTC. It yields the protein CASSEDRGLGIQYF.

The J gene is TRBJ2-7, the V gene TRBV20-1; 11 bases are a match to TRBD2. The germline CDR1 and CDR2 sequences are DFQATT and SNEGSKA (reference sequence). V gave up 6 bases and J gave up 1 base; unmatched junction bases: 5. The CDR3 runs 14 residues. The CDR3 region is CSADRLAGSYEQYF. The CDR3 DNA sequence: TGCAGTGCCGACCGACTAGCGGGGTCCTACGAGCAGTACTTC.

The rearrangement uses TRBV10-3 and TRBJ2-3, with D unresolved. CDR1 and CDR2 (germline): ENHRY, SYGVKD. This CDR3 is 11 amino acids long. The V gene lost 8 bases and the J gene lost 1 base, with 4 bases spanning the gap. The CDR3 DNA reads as TGTGCCATCGAGGGCACAGATACGCAGTATTTT. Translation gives CAIEGTDTQYF.

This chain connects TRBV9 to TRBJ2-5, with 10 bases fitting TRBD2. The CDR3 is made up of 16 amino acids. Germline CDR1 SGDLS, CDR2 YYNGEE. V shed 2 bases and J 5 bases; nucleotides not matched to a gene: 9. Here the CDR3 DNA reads TGTGCCAGCAGCGTCCTAGCGGGGGCCGTAGTTGAGACCCAGTACTTC. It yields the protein CASSVLAGAVVETQYF.